This T cell receptor (beta chain) was captured by sequencing in a study of blood T cell repertoires in COVID-19. Study summary: Acute and convalescent COVID-19 samples came from the United States, Italy and Spain. PBMCs, B-cell-depleted T cells, or T cells were the source of the cDNA or gDNA that made up the material.

Original handling: How many nucleated cells were present was estimated from reference gene primer amplification. Produced via immunoSEQ multiplex PCR; TCRdb's table is partial and in-frame only. The D gene and trimming were derived from the DNA, and the V and J assignments and clone size from that table. The sample yields 250,000 to 300,000 clones, approximately 86% seen once. Germline CDR1 GTSNPN, CDR2 SVGIG (reference sequence). The V end lost 0 bases, the J end lost 1 base, and 13 bases lay between the germline ends. This CDR3 spans 15 amino acids. Specimen: peripheral blood. The TCR comes from a young woman with acute or convalescent COVID-19. The chain has TRBV30 and TRBJ2-7; D might be TRBD2 (5 bases). The CDR3 DNA is TGTGCCTGGAGTGTACGGGGTACGTTATCCTACGAGCAGTACTTC. Translating it yields CAWSVRGTLSYEQYF.